A single sample gave rise to the 26 T cell receptor beta chains below, sequenced in a study of CD8 T cells in ankylosing spondylitis. TCRdb independently ran MiXCR on the 5' RACE reads; one entry per CDR3 protein. The sample lists under 150,000 distinct CDR3 sequences, approximately 15% occurring once. Sample: blood, either unsorted or a sorted T cell fraction (not recorded which). These receptors came from a female donor with ankylosing spondylitis or in good health (not recorded which).

This clonotype was found many times. The chain employs TRBV29-1 and TRBJ2-1; D tentatively fits TRBD1 or TRBD2 (5 bases each). This CDR3 has 15 amino acids. Trimming took 4 bases from V and 0 from J, leaving 13 bases between them. Looked up from germline, CDR1 is SQVTM and CDR2 is ANQGSEA. The DNA for the CDR3 is TGCAGCGTTGGGGGGTTATTAAGCTCCTACAATGAGCAGTTCTTC. Its translation is CSVGGLLSSYNEQFF.

This chain uses TRBV7-2 with TRBJ2-3, with D hard to call. Trimming left V 1 base short and J 1 base short, with 12 bases between. The CDR3 runs to 16 residues. From germline, CDR1 is SGHTA and CDR2 FQGNSA. The CDR3 region has the DNA TGTGCCAGCAGCTTAGGGTACTGGGCACGCACAGATACGCAGTATTTT. Translating it yields CASSLGYWARTDTQYF.

The V call is TRBV27, the J call TRBJ1-6; D possibly corresponds to TRBD1 (6 bases). The CDR3 is made up of 16 amino acids. Germline-derived CDR1 and CDR2 are MNHEY and SMNVEV (reference sequence). V was clipped by 6 bases and J by 3 bases, with 15 bases between them. The CDR3 reads CASRPTSRGYNSPLHF. Here the CDR3 DNA reads TGTGCCAGCAGACCCACATCCAGGGGCTATAATTCACCCCTCCACTTT.

The V gene is TRBV6-5, the J gene TRBJ2-5, with D perhaps assigned TRBD1 or TRBD2 (5 bases each). Trimming shortened V by 2 bases and J by 5 bases, and 21 bases separated the two germline ends. There are 17 residues in the CDR3. Looked up from germline, CDR1 is MNHEY and CDR2 is SVGAGI. The CDR3 DNA sequence: TGTGCCAGCAGTTACGGAGGAAGGGGCCTCGATGGGGAGACCCAGTACTTC. Its protein product is CASSYGGRGLDGETQYF.

The rearrangement joins TRBV20-1 to TRBJ2-5, with 7 bases that match TRBD2. Germline V gives CDR1 DFQATT, CDR2 SNEGSKA (reference sequence). Trimming cost V 6 bases and J 1 base; bases outside gene matches: 5. The CDR3 totals 13 residues. The CDR3 sequence: CSAIGLGQETQYF. DNA of the CDR3: TGCAGTGCCATCGGACTAGGCCAAGAGACCCAGTACTTC.

This clonotype was picked up a small number of times. The chain carries TRBV5-1 and TRBJ2-1; 8 bases fit TRBD2. The CDR3 has 16 residues. The V gene end was trimmed by 2 bases and the J gene end by 1 base; junction bases not matched to a gene: 5. In germline, CDR1 is SGHRS, CDR2 YFSETQ. The CDR3 reads CASSFASGLSYNEQFF. CDR3 coding DNA: TGCGCCAGCAGCTTTGCTAGCGGGCTTTCCTACAATGAGCAGTTCTTC. Full variable domain (remainder filled in from reference TRBV5-1 and TRBJ2-1): KAGVTQTPRYLIKTRGQQVTLSCSPISGHRSVSWYQQTPGQGLQFLFEYFSETQRNKGNFPGRFSGRQFSNSRSEMNVSTLELGDSALYLCASSFASGLSYNEQFFGPGTRLTVL.

The rearrangement joins TRBV7-2 to TRBJ2-3; D could derive from TRBD1 or TRBD2 (5 bases each). CDR1 is SGHTA, CDR2 FQGNSA, per germline. The CDR3 has 15 residues. Trimming removed 5 bases at V and 5 bases at J, with 17 bases between. CDR3 sequence reads: CASSIGTPGIDTQYF. CDR3 nucleotides: TGTGCCAGCAGCATCGGGACCCCAGGGATAGATACGCAGTATTTT. The entire variable domain, with the rest obtained from reference TRBV7-2 and TRBJ2-3, is as follows: GAGVSQSPSNKVTEKGKDVELRCDPISGHTALYWYRQSLGQGLEFLIYFQGNSAPDKSGLPSDRFSAERTGGSVSTLTIQRTQQEDSAVYLCASSIGTPGIDTQYFGPGTRLTVL.

V is TRBV7-8 and J is TRBJ2-2; D is unresolved. V was cut by 2 bases and J by 6 bases, with 10 bases left in between. From germline, CDR1 is SGHVS and CDR2 FQNEAQ. This CDR3 has 14 residues. The CDR3 here is CASSLRLGAGELFF. The CDR3 DNA follows: TGTGCCAGCAGCTTAAGACTTGGGGCCGGGGAGCTGTTTTTT.

This clonotype was counted a few times. V usage is TRBV3-1 and J usage is TRBJ2-1; 10 positions match TRBD2. CDR3 size: 17 residues. Germline V gene lookup returns CDR1 LGHDT and CDR2 YNNKEL (reference sequence). Unmatched junction bases numbered 12, after V lost 4 bases and J lost 6 bases. The DNA of the CDR3 is TGTGCCAGCAGCCGAATTGGAGAACTAGCGGGATTCAATGAGCAGTTCTTC. Amino acids: CASSRIGELAGFNEQFF.

This clonotype was seen at least ten times. The chain combines TRBV20-1 with TRBJ2-3; 8 bases line up with TRBD1. The V and J ends lost 1 base and 4 bases, in that order; junction bases with no gene match: 4. Germline V lookup: CDR1 DFQATT, CDR2 SNEGSKA (reference sequence). The CDR3 length is 14 residues. The CDR3 reads CSARVGTGADTQYF. In nucleotides, the CDR3 is TGCAGTGCTAGAGTCGGGACAGGAGCAGATACGCAGTATTTT.

The chain has TRBV29-1 and TRBJ2-3; 13 bases are shared with TRBD2. The CDR3 runs 12 residues. From germline, CDR1 is SQVTM and CDR2 ANQGSEA. V shed 7 bases, J shed 9 bases, and the junction held 4 bases outside the gene matches. CDR3 coding DNA: TGCAGCGGAGGACTAGCGGGAGAGACGCAGTATTTT. This encodes CSGGLAGETQYF.

V and J are TRBV7-9 and TRBJ2-3; a possible D gene is TRBD2 (5 bases). V lost 7 bases to trimming and J lost 6 bases, with 11 bases between them. The CDR3 loop spans 12 amino acids. The germline gives CDR1 SEHNR, CDR2 FQNEAQ (reference sequence). This CDR3 reads CASTTSSDTQYF. For the CDR3, the DNA is TGTGCCAGCACCACTTCTAGCGATACGCAGTATTTT.

This chain joins TRBV12-3 or TRBV12-4 and TRBJ2-2; 10 positions match TRBD1. The CDR3 loop spans 14 amino acids. V lost 6 bases and J lost 9; bases outside the gene matches: 7. DNA for the CDR3: TGTGCCAGCAGGACAGGACAGGGGGGTAGGGAGCTGTTTTTT. Protein sequence: CASRTGQGGRELFF.

A single count supports this clonotype. This sequence may be a read error, since a much larger clone differs from it by one base. The chain has TRBV3-1 and TRBJ2-1, with D maybe TRBD2 (6 bases). Germline V gives CDR1 LGHDT, CDR2 YNNKEL (reference sequence). This CDR3 spans 15 amino acids. The germline V and J ends were trimmed by 1 base and 7 bases, with 14 bases remaining between them. The CDR3 bases are TGTGCCAGCAGCCAAGGGCAGCGGGTGAGGAATGAGCAGTTCTTC. This gives the protein CASSQGQRVRNEQFF.

This clonotype appeared many times. The rearrangement joins TRBV5-1 to TRBJ1-1; 7 positions match TRBD1. The J segment lost 5 bases and the V segment lost 3 bases, leaving 7 bases of the junction unmatched. CDR1 is SGHRS and CDR2 is YFSETQ in the germline V gene. The CDR3 has 14 residues. CDR3 bases: TGCGCCAGCAGCTCCAGGGGGTGGGCGACTGAAGCTTTCTTT. This gives the protein CASSSRGWATEAFF. Variable domain in full (rest from reference TRBV5-1 and TRBJ1-1): KAGVTQTPRYLIKTRGQQVTLSCSPISGHRSVSWYQQTPGQGLQFLFEYFSETQRNKGNFPGRFSGRQFSNSRSEMNVSTLELGDSALYLCASSSRGWATEAFFGQGTRLTVV.

The gene calls are TRBV28 and TRBJ1-1; D is undetermined. The CDR3 has 13 residues. The ends were cut back, 6 bases at V and 8 bases at J, with 16 bases in the middle. From germline, CDR1 is MDHEN and CDR2 SYDVKM. The chain's CDR3 is CASSPDGWREAFF. The CDR3 DNA is TGTGCCAGCAGCCCAGATGGTTGGAGAGAAGCTTTCTTT.

This rearrangement joins TRBV5-1 to TRBJ2-1; 14 nucleotides line up with TRBD2. This CDR3 contains 16 residues. The ends lost 5 bases at V and 4 bases at J; junction bases unmatched: 5. The germline V gene has CDR1 SGHRS and CDR2 YFSETQ. The CDR3 DNA sequence: TGCGCCAGCAGTTGGGGACTAGCGGGGGATTACAATGAGCAGTTCTTC. Protein sequence: CASSWGLAGDYNEQFF.

Turning to this clonotype: A much larger clone is a single base away; this may be a read error. The chain recombines TRBV20-1 with TRBJ2-1; D uncertain. The CDR3 has 13 amino acids. The germline V gene has CDR1 DFQATT and CDR2 SNEGSKA (reference sequence). The V end lost 7 bases, the J end lost 2 bases, and 12 bases lay between the germline ends. This CDR3 is CSVSKLTYNEQFF. CDR3 DNA: TGCAGTGTTAGTAAATTAACCTACAATGAGCAGTTCTTC.

Remarks on this clonotype: Since a much larger clone is just one base distant, this may be a read error. This chain connects TRBV5-4 to TRBJ2-7, with D tentatively TRBD2 (5 bases). CDR3 length: 14 residues. Per the germline V gene, CDR1 is SGHNT and CDR2 is YYREEE (reference sequence). For the CDR3, the DNA is TGTGCCGGCAGCTTGGTCGGTAGCGCAGCCGAGCAGTACTTC. It encodes CAGSLVGSAAEQYF.

J is TRBJ2-3 and V is TRBV4-1; 7 nucleotides align to TRBD2. The CDR3 loop spans 16 amino acids. The germline V gene has CDR1 MGHRA and CDR2 YSYEKL. The V gene end was trimmed by 0 bases and the J gene end by 4 bases; junction bases not matched to a gene: 7. The CDR3 sequence is CASSQDGAGVADTQYF. The CDR3 DNA is TGCGCCAGCAGCCAAGATGGCGCGGGAGTGGCAGATACGCAGTATTTT.

The chain carries TRBV3-1 and TRBJ2-3, with D uncertain. Germline values: CDR1 LGHDT, CDR2 YNNKEL (reference sequence). This CDR3 has 12 amino acids. V was trimmed by 2 bases and J by 3 bases, leaving 3 bases between them. CDR3 coding DNA: TGTGCCAGCAGCCAATTAACAGATACGCAGTATTTT. This encodes CASSQLTDTQYF.

This clonotype appeared a few times. The genes are TRBV9 and TRBJ2-3; D may match TRBD1 or TRBD2 (5 bases each). V was shortened by 0 bases and J by 5 bases, with 13 bases between the two germline ends. The CDR3 covers 15 residues. Germline CDR1 and CDR2: SGDLS and YYNGEE. The CDR3: CASSVEGTGRDTQYF. The CDR3 bases are TGTGCCAGCAGCGTAGAGGGGACGGGTCGAGATACGCAGTATTTT.

The chain links TRBV5-1 to TRBJ2-2, with D unclear. Trimming took off 0 bases at V and 5 bases at J, with 8 bases between the two ends. Per the germline V gene, CDR1 is SGHRS and CDR2 is YFSETQ. The CDR3 covers 14 residues. The CDR3 DNA sequence: TGCGCCAGCAGCTTGGCCGCAGGAACCGGGGAGCTGTTTTTT. Its translation: CASSLAAGTGELFF.

This clonotype was observed at least ten times. V gene TRBV20-1 combines with J gene TRBJ1-3, with 8 positions matching TRBD1. The CDR3 runs to 15 residues. Germline lookup yields CDR1 DFQATT and CDR2 SNEGSKA (reference sequence). Trimming removed 1 base from V and 9 bases from J; junction bases left unmatched: 11. The chain's CDR3 is CSARVSQGASSTIYF. The CDR3 DNA reads TGCAGTGCTAGAGTAAGCCAGGGGGCGAGTAGCACCATATATTTT.

The chain couples TRBV12-3 or TRBV12-4 to TRBJ1-6; D is possibly TRBD1 (6 bases). The CDR3 covers 15 residues. Trimming took off 2 bases at V and 10 bases at J, with 15 bases between the two ends. DNA for the CDR3: TGTGCCAGCAGTTTACGGGACATGGATCACTCACCCCTCCACTTT. Protein sequence: CASSLRDMDHSPLHF.

This rearrangement joins TRBV29-1 to TRBJ2-7; D assignment may be TRBD1 or TRBD2 (5 bases each). Germline V CDR1 and CDR2: SQVTM, ANQGSEA. With 6 bases removed from V and 5 bases from J, the gap between germline ends came to 14 bases. The CDR3 is 12 amino acids. CDR3 sequence (DNA): TGCAGCGTGTACCGGGACGCCCACGAGCAGTACTTC. Its protein is CSVYRDAHEQYF.